This T cell receptor beta chain was identified during a study of blood T cell repertoires in COVID-19. On the study more broadly: From the United States, Italy and Spain came samples of acute and convalescent COVID-19. Sources were T cells, B-cell-depleted T cells, or PBMCs; the material itself was cDNA or gDNA.

Authors' methods: Researchers report that nucleated cell counts were estimated from reference gene primer amplification. Profiled with immunoSEQ multiplex PCR; TCRdb holds only in-frame clones, not every one. The D gene and trimming were derived from the DNA, and the V and J assignments and clone size from that table. The sample has 220,000 or so clones; roughly 85% are singletons. This CDR3 region has 15 residues. Germline lookup yields CDR1 MDHEN and CDR2 SYDVKM. J gave up 2 bases and V 5 bases, and 7 bases lay outside the gene matches. The material sequenced was peripheral blood. This TCR came from a man aged 50 to 59 who had recovered from COVID-19. The chain couples TRBV28 to TRBJ2-7; TRBD2 aligns across 9 bases. The CDR3 DNA follows: TGTGCCAGCAGTATGCTAGCGGGACTTACCTACGAGCAGTACTTC. It translates to CASSMLAGLTYEQYF.